Shown below are 3 T cell receptor beta chains from a single sample sequenced in a study of T cells in Graves' hyperthyroidism and ophthalmopathy. RNA transcripts served as the template for amplifying TCR beta CDR3 regions. Initially, a first-round RT-PCR of the TCR CDR3 employed the HTBI primer set. TCRdb processed the multiplex PCR reads anew with MiXCR; each CDR3 protein has one entry. This sample has about 610,000 distinct CDR3 sequences; approximately 15% occur once, and the top ten carry 4.3%. The sequenced sample consisted of blood. All receptors derive from a woman aged 40 to 50 with Graves' ophthalmopathy.

This clonotype has more than one count but fewer than ten. A clone one base away is much larger, so this may be a read error. The chain is built from TRBV9 and TRBJ2-7; TRBD1 matches at 8 bases. There are 15 residues in the CDR3. The J segment lost 5 bases and the V segment lost 7 bases, leaving 14 bases of the junction unmatched. Germline V CDR1 and CDR2: SGDLS, YYNGEE. CDR3 in DNA: TGTGCCAGCGGCCCAGGGGGCAGGGAGATCCACGAGCAGTACTTC. This gives the protein CASGPGGREIHEQYF.

The table lists this clonotype with many counts. The rearrangement uses TRBV20-1 and TRBJ2-7, with D perhaps matching TRBD2 (6 bases). This CDR3 region has 15 residues. Germline CDR1 and CDR2: DFQATT and SNEGSKA (reference sequence). V gave up 6 bases and J gave up 5 bases, with 23 bases separating them. The CDR3 nucleotides are TGCAGTGCCTCCACCCAGGGACTGAAAAACAACGAGCAGTACTTC. It yields the protein CSASTQGLKNNEQYF.

This clonotype was picked up a small number of times. The CDR3 is CASSHGAGNKVYEQYF. The CDR3 DNA follows: TGCGCCAGCAGCCATGGAGCGGGAAATAAGGTCTACGAGCAGTACTTC. The V call is TRBV4-1, the J call TRBJ2-7, with 7 nucleotides matching TRBD2. CDR1 and CDR2 from the germline V gene are MGHRA and YSYEKL. CDR3 length: 16 residues. The V segment lost 3 bases and the J segment 3 bases; nucleotides outside the gene matches: 11.